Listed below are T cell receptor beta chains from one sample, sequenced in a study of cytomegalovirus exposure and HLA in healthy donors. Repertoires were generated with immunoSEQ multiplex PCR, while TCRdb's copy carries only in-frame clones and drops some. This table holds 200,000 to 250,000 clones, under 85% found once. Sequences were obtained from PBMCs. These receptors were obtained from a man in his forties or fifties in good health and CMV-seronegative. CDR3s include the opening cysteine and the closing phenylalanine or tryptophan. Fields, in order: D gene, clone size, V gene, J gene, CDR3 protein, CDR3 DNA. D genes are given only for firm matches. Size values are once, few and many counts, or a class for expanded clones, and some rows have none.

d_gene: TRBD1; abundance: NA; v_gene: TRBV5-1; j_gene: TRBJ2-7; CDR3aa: CASSARQGPYEQYF; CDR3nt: TGCGCCAGCAGCGCAAGACAGGGACCCTACGAGCAGTACTTC
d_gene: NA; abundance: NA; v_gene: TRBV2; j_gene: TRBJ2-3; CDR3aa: CASRGGRGSTDTQYF; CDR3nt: TGTGCCAGCAGGGGGGGTCGGGGAAGCACAGATACGCAGTATTTT
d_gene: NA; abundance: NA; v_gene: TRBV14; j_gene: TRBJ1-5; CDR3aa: CASSSQDNQPQHF; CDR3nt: TGTGCCAGCAGCTCACAAGATAATCAGCCCCAGCATTTT
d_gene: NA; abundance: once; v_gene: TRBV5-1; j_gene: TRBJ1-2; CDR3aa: CASSLVNWGDGYGYTF; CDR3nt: TGCGCCAGCAGCTTGGTAAATTGGGGGGACGGCTATGGCTACACCTTC
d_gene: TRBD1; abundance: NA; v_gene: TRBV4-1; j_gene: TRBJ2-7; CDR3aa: CASSQDFGQARNEQYF; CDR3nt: TGCGCCAGCAGCCAAGACTTCGGACAGGCCAGGAACGAGCAGTACTTC
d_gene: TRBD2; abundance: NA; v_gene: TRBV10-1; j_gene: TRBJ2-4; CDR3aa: CATPGTGGAKNIQYF; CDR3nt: TGCGCCACGCCCGGAACGGGGGGAGCCAAAAACATTCAGTACTTC
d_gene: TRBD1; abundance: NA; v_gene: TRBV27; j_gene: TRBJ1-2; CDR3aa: CASSGPGRGQDGYTF; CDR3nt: TGTGCCAGCAGTGGCCCGGGCAGGGGGCAGGATGGCTACACCTTC
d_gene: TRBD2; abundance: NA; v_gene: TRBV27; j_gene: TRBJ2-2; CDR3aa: CASSFPLAGGTGELFF; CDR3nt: TGTGCCAGCAGTTTTCCACTAGCGGGAGGGACCGGGGAGCTGTTTTTT
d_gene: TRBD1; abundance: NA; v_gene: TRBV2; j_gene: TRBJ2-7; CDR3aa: CASRDRVYEQYF; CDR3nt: TGTGCCAGCCGGGACAGGGTGTACGAGCAGTACTTC
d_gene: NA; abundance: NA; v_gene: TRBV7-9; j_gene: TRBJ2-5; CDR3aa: CASSLGLGGETQYF; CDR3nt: TGTGCCAGCAGCTTAGGGCTAGGAGGGGAGACCCAGTACTTC
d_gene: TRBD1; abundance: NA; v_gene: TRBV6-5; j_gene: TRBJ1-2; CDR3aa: CASSKTGAYGYTF; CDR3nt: TGTGCCAGCAGCAAGACAGGGGCCTATGGCTACACCTTC
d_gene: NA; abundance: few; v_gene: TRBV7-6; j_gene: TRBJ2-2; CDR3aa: CAAGELDTGELFF; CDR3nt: TGTGCCGCAGGGGAGTTAGACACCGGGGAGCTGTTTTTT
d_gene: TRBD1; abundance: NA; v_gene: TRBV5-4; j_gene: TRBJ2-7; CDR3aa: CASSRDRGGSYEQYF; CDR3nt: TGTGCCAGCAGCAGAGACAGGGGAGGCTCCTACGAGCAGTACTTC
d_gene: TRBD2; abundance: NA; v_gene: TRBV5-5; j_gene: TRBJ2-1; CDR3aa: CASSLELAGGPYNEQFF; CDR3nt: TGTGCCAGCAGCTTGGAACTAGCGGGAGGCCCCTACAATGAGCAGTTCTTC
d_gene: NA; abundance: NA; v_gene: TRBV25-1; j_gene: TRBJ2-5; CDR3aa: CASKGNQETQYF; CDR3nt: TGTGCCAGCAAGGGGAACCAAGAGACCCAGTACTTC
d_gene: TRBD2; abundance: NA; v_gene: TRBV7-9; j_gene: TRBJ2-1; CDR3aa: CASSSGTSANNEQFF; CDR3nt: TGTGCCAGCAGCTCCGGGACTAGCGCGAACAATGAGCAGTTCTTC
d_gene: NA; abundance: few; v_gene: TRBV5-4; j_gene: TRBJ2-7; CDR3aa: CASSLGTTIEQYF; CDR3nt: TGTGCCAGCAGCTTGGGGACTACCATAGAGCAGTACTTC
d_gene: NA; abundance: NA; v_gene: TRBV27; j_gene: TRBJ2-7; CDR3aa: CASSSAGSTYEQYF; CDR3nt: TGTGCCAGCAGTTCAGCCGGGTCAACCTACGAGCAGTACTTC
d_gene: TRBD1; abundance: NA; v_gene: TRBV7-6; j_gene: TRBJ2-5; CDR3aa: CASSLDRGETQYF; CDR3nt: TGTGCCAGCAGCTTAGACAGGGGAGAGACCCAGTACTTC
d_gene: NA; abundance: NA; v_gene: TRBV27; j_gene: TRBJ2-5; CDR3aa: CASRPYREETQYF; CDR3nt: TGTGCCAGCAGGCCTTACAGGGAGGAGACCCAGTACTTC
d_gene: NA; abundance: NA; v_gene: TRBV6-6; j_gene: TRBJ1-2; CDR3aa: CASSLSKTASYGYTF; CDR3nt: TGTGCCAGCAGTCTATCGAAGACAGCGAGCTATGGCTACACCTTC
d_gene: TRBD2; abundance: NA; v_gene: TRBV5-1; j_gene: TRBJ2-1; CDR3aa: CASSLALIAGGYEQFF; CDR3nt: TGCGCCAGCAGCTTGGCCCTAATAGCGGGAGGCTATGAGCAGTTCTTC
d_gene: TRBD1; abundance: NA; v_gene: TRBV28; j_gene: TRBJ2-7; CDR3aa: CASSSRTGTVLYEQYF; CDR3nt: TGTGCCAGCAGTTCCAGAACCGGGACAGTACTCTACGAGCAGTACTTC
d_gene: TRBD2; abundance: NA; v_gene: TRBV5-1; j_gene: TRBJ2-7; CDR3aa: CASSSTSEKGYEQYF; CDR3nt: TGCGCCAGCAGCTCGACTAGCGAAAAAGGCTACGAGCAGTACTTC
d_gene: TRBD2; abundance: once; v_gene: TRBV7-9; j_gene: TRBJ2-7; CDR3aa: CASSLGGTSGSLYEQYF; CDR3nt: TGTGCCAGCAGCTTAGGGGGGACTAGCGGGAGTTTGTACGAGCAGTACTTC
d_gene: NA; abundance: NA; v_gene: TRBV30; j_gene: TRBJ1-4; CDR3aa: CAWNSGSHEKLFF; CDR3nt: TGTGCCTGGAATAGCGGGAGCCATGAAAAACTGTTTTTT
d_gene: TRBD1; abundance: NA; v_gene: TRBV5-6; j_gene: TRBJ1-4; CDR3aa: CASSFNAKQGEKLFF; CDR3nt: TGTGCCAGCAGCTTTAACGCCAAACAGGGGGAAAAACTGTTTTTT